The clone carrying this T cell receptor beta chain was seen ten or more times. The antigen is not known. A library of TCRbeta sequences, prepared with unique molecular identifiers, was generated. TCRdb processed the PCR reads anew with MiXCR; each CDR3 protein has one entry. The sample carries some 600,000 distinct CDR3 sequences, 13% recorded once. These data originate in a study of T-cell reconstitution after alpha-beta-depleted transplantation in children. Study conclusions and caveats: Reportedly, only several hundred clones from non-depleted graft cells drove alpha-beta T-cell counts at about two months. At the one-year point after transplant, T-cell counts and TCRbeta diversity were found to come mostly from T cells that had been newly produced. Recipient T cells and thymic progenitors that survived were the source of the high TCRbeta diversity seen at day 60 in some patients.

V lost 4 bases to trimming and J lost 5 bases, with 13 bases between them. Per germline, CDR1 SGHKS and CDR2 YYEKEE (reference sequence). The length of the CDR3 is 14 residues. This clonotype was sampled from a male patient under 18 who had a stem cell transplant for acute myeloid leukemia, so the T cells may come from the graft donor. The sequencing used PBMCs, mostly from graft donor cells, collected 360 days after TCRalphabeta/CD19-depleted stem cell transplant. This chain joins TRBV5-5 and TRBJ2-1; no definite D call. CDR3 residues: CASSGPTPNNEQFF. The CDR3 DNA reads as TGTGCCAGCAGCGGACCGACACCGAACAATGAGCAGTTCTTC.